The present TCR beta chain was sequenced within a study of blood T cell repertoires in COVID-19. Whole-study context: Researchers got acute and convalescent COVID-19 samples from the United States, Italy and Spain. The cDNA or gDNA used as material had been derived from T cells, B-cell-depleted T cells, or PBMCs.

CDR3 length: 12 residues. Trimming stripped 1 base from V and 16 bases from J, with 14 bases between. Per germline, CDR1 MNHNS and CDR2 SASEGT. Per the original data handling: By means of reference gene primer amplification, nucleated cell counts were estimated. Sequencing used immunoSEQ multiplex PCR; TCRdb keeps in-frame clones, though not all of them. That table gives V, J and clone size, and the DNA gave D and trimming. The sample carries around 60,000 clones, 73% recorded once. The clonotype originates from a woman aged 45 to 65 with active or convalescent COVID-19. The sequenced sample consisted of peripheral blood. The chain joins TRBV6-1 to TRBJ2-1, with D possibly TRBD2 on 6 matching bases. The CDR3 nucleotides read TGTGCCAGCAGTGAAGGTTTCGGACTATACTTCTTC. Amino acids: CASSEGFGLYFF.